This entry concerns a single T cell receptor beta chain. There are many counts of this clonotype. The antigen this receptor binds is unknown. Base qualities are not at hand, and no much larger clone is one base apart. This sample stems from a study of T-cell reconstitution after alpha-beta-depleted transplantation in children listed by TCRdb under 2016. General notes on the study: T-cell immune reconstitution after TCRalphabeta/CD19-depleted allogeneic hematopoietic cell transplantation in children was quantitatively tracked in the study by means of TCR repertoire profiling. Results the study describes overall, beyond this receptor: In some patients, the high TCRbeta diversity seen at day 60 was put down to recipient T cells and intrathymic progenitors that had survived conditioning. Hyperexpanded clone frequencies declined over subsequent months; after one year, T-cell counts and TCRbeta diversity were mostly attributed to newly produced T cells. About two months after transplant, the apparently early recovery of alphabetaT-cell counts reportedly depended on just several hundred clones that had expanded rapidly and came from non-depleted graft cells.

Reading the label with the study, this specimen's treatment or condition is: allogeneic hematopoietic cell transplantation with graft depleted of TCRalphabeta T cells and CD19 B cells. Transplant recipients were children who received TCRalphabeta/CD19-depleted allogeneic hematopoietic cell grafts. Library creation used PCR. Instrument on record: Illumina HiSeq 2500. Molecular barcoding was employed in the preparation of TCR libraries, with unique molecular identifiers being used to normalize TCRbeta repertoire quantification. TCRdb trimmed the raw reads at Q25, called clones with MiXCR and kept productive beta chains. Rows matching on CDR3 protein sequence are summarized as one entry with the most common DNA and genes. For this sample there are 580,000 or so distinct CDR3 sequences; roughly 23% appear just once. Roughly 14% of the sample belongs to the ten largest clones. The CDR3, from cysteine to phenylalanine, totals 12 residues. Of all the DNA, just the CDR3 is kept, 36 bases in frame from base 1. Taken from the germline V gene, the CDR1 and CDR2 loops are MNHEY and SVGAGI. The germline ends are 7 bases apart after V is trimmed by 6 bases and J by 2 bases.

Here the sequenced sample was PBMCs, mostly from graft donor cells, taken 360 days after TCRalphabeta/CD19-depleted stem cell transplant. The chain is encoded by TRBV6-5 joined to TRBJ1-1; the D gene lacks a confident call. The TCR sequence derives from a boy under three years old who had a stem cell transplant for acute myeloid leukemia, so the T cells may come from the graft donor. The DNA sequence follows: TGTGCCAGCAGGGCGAGAAACACTGAAGCTTTCTTT. This gives the protein CASRARNTEAFF.